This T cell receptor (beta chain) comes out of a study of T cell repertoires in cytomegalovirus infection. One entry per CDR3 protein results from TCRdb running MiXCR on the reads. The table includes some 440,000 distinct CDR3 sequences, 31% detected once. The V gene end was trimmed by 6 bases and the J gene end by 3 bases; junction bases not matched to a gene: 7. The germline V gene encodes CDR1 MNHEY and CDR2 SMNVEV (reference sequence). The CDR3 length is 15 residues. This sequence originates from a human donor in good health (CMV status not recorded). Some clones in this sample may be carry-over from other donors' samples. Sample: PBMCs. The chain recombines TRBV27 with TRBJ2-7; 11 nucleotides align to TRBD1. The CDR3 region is CASRGPGQGVYEQYF. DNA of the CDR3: TGTGCCAGCAGAGGACCGGGACAGGGGGTCTACGAGCAGTACTTC.